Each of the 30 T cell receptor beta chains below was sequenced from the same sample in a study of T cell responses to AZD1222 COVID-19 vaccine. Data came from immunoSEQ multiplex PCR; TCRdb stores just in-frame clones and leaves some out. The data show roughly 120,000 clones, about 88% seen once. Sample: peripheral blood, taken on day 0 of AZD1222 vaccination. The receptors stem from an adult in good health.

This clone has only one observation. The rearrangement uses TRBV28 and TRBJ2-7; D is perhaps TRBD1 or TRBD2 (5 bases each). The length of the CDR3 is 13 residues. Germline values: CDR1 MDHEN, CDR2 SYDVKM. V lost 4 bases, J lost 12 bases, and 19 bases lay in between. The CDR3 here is CASSYGGIGRLYF. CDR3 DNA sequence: TGTGCCAGCAGTTATGGGGGAATCGGCCGCCTGTACTTC.

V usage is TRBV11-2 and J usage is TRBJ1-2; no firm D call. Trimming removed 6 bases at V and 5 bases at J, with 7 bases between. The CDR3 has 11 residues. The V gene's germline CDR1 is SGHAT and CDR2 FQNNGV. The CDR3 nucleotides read TGTGCCAGCAGATCGAGTTATGGCTACACCTTC. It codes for CASRSSYGYTF. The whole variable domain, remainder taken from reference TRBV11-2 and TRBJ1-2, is EAGVAQSPRYKIIEKRQSVAFWCNPISGHATLYWYQQILGQGPKLLIQFQNNGVVDDSQLPKDRFSAERLKGVDSTLKIQPAKLEDSAVYLCASRSSYGYTFGSGTRLTVV.

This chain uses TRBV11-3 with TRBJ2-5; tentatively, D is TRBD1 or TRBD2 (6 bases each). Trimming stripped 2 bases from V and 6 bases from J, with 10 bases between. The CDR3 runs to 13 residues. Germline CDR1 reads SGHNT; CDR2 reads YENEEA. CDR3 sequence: CASSLKGGKTQYF. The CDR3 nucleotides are TGTGCCAGCAGCTTAAAAGGGGGGAAGACCCAGTACTTC.

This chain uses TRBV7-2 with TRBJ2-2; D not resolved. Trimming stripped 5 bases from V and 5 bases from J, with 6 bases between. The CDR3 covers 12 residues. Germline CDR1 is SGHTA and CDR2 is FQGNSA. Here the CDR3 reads CASSQDTGELFF. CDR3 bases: TGTGCCAGCAGCCAGGATACCGGGGAGCTGTTTTTT.

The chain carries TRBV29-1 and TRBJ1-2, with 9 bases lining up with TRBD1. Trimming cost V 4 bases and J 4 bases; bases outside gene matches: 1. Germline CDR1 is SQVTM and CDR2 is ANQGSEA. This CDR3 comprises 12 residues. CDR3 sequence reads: CSVGGQGYGYTF. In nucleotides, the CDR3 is TGCAGCGTTGGGGGACAGGGCTATGGCTACACCTTC.

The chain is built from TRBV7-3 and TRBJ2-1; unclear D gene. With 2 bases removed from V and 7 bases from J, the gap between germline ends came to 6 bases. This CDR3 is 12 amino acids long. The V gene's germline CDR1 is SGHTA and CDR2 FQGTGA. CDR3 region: CASSLADNEQFF. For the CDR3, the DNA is TGTGCCAGCAGCTTAGCAGATAATGAGCAGTTCTTC. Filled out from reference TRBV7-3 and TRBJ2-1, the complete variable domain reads GAGVSQTPSNKVTEKGKYVELRCDPISGHTALYWYRQSLGQGPEFLIYFQGTGAADDSGLPNDRFFAVRPEGSVSTLKIQRTERGDSAVYLCASSLADNEQFFGPGTRLTVL.

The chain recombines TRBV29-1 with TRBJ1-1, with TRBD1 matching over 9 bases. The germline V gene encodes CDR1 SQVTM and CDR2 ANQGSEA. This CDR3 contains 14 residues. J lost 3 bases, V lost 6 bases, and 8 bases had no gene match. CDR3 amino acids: CSVIPGQGHTEAFF. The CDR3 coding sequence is TGCAGCGTAATACCGGGACAGGGACACACTGAAGCTTTCTTT. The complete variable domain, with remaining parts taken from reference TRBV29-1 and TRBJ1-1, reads SAVISQKPSRDICQRGTSLTIQCQVDSQVTMMFWYRQQPGQSLTLIATANQGSEATYESGFVIDKFPISRPNLTFSTLTVSNMSPEDSSIYLCSVIPGQGHTEAFFGQGTRLTVV.

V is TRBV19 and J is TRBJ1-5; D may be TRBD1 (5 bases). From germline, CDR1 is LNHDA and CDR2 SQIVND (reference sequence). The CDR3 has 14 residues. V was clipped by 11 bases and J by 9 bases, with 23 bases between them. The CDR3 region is CASLDGGFQWPQHF. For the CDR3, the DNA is TGTGCCTCTCTTGACGGGGGGTTCCAGTGGCCCCAGCATTTT.

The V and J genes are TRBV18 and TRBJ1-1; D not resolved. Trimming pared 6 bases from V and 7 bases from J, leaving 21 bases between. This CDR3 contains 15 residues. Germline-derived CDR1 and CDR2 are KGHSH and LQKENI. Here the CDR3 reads CASSDPREKRDEAFF. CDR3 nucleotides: TGTGCCAGCTCCGACCCTAGAGAGAAAAGAGATGAAGCTTTCTTT.

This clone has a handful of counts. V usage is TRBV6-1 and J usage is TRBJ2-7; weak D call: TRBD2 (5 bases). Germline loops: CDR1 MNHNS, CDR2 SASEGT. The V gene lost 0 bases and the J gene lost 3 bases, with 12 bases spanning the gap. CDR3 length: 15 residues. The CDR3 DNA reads TGTGCCAGCAGTGAAGCTGGACCGGGGAGCTACGAGCAGTACTTC. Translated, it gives CASSEAGPGSYEQYF.

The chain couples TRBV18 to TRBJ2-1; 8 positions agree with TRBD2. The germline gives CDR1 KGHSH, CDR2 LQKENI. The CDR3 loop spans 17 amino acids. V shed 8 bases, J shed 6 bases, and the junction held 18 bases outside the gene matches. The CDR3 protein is CASHLRGAGVRGNEQFF. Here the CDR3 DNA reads TGTGCCAGCCACCTCCGAGGAGCGGGAGTTAGGGGCAATGAGCAGTTCTTC.

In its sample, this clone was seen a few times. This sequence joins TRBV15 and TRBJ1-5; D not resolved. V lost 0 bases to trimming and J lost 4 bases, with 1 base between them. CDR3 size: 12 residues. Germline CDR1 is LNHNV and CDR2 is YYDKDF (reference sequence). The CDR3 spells CATSRDNQPQHF. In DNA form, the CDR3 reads TGTGCCACCAGCAGAGATAATCAGCCCCAGCATTTT. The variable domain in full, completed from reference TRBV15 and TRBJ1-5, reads DAMVIQNPRYQVTQFGKPVTLSCSQTLNHNVMYWYQQKSSQAPKLLFHYYDKDFNNEADTPDNFQSRRPNTSFCFLDIRSPGLGDTAMYLCATSRDNQPQHFGDGTRLSIL.

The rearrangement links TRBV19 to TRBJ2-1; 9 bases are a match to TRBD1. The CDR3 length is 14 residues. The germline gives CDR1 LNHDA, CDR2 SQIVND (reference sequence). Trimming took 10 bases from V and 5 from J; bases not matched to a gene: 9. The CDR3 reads CATGTGPWHNEQFF. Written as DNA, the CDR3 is TGTGCCACCGGGACAGGGCCTTGGCACAATGAGCAGTTCTTC.

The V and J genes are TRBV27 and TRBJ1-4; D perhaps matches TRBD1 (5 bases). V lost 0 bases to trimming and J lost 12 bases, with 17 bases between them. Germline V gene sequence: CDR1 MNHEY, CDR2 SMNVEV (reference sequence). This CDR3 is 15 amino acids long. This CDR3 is CASSLSGGSLWELFF. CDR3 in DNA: TGTGCCAGCAGTTTATCTGGGGGGTCCCTTTGGGAACTGTTTTTT.

The chain's CDR3 is CASSYSYTGSNEKLFF. Written as DNA, the CDR3 is TGTGCCAGCAGTTACTCCTACACCGGATCTAATGAAAAACTGTTTTTT. The chain has TRBV6-5 and TRBJ1-4, with D unclear. V lost 0 bases to trimming and J lost 3 bases, with 11 bases between them. Per the germline V gene, CDR1 is MNHEY and CDR2 is SVGAGI. The CDR3 is 16 residues long.

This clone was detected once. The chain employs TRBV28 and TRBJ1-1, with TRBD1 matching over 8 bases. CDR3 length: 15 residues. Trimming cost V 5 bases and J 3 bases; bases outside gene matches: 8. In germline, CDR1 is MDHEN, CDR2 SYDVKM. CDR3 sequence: CASSNPRGQDTEAFF. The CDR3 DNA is TGTGCCAGCAGTAACCCCAGGGGGCAAGACACTGAAGCTTTCTTT.

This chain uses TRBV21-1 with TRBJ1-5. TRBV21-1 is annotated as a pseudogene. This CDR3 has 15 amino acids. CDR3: CASSQRGAAMAAQHF. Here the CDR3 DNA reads TGTGCCAGCAGCCAAAGGGGAGCAGCAATGGCGGCCCAGCATTTT.

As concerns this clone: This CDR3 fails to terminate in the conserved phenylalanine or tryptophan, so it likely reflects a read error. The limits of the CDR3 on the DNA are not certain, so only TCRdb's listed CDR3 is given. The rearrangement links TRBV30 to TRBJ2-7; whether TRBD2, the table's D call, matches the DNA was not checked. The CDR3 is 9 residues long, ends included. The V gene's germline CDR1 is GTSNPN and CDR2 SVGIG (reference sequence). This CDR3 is CAWRTGTRI.

The CDR3 DNA reads as TGTGCCAGCAGCTTCGGACTGGCCTACGAGAATGAAGCTTTCTTT. This translates into CASSFGLAYENEAFF. This chain connects TRBV7-9 to TRBJ1-1, with D unresolved. The CDR3 extends over 15 amino acids. The V and J ends lost 3 bases and 7 bases respectively, with 18 bases between them. The germline V gene has CDR1 SEHNR and CDR2 FQNEAQ (reference sequence).

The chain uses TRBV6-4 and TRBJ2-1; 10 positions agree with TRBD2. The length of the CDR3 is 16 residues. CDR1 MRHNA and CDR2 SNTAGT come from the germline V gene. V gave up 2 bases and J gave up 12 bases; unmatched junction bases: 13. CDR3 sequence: CASSDPNGPSGRSQFF. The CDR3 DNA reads TGTGCCAGCAGTGACCCGAATGGCCCTAGCGGGAGATCGCAGTTCTTC.

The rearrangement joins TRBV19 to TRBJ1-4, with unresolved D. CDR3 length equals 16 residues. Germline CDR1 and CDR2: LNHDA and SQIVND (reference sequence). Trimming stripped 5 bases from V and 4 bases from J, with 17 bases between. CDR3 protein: CASSFPLGRNNEKLFF. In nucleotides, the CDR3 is TGTGCCAGTAGTTTCCCGTTGGGCAGGAATAATGAAAAACTGTTTTTT.

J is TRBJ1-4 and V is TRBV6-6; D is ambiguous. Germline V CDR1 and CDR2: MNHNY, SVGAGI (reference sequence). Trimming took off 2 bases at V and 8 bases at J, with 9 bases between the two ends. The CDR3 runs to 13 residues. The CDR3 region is CASSYQLGEKLFF. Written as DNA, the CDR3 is TGTGCCAGCAGTTACCAACTGGGCGAAAAACTGTTTTTT.

Here the CDR3 reads CASSFSRGGVNEQFF. The CDR3 nucleotides are TGTGCCAGCTCCTTTAGCAGAGGAGGGGTCAATGAGCAGTTCTTC. J is TRBJ2-1 and V is TRBV7-3, with a possible D match to TRBD2 (6 bases). Trimming removed 8 bases at V and 6 bases at J, with 20 bases between. Germline loops: CDR1 SGHTA, CDR2 FQGTGA. This CDR3 has 15 residues.

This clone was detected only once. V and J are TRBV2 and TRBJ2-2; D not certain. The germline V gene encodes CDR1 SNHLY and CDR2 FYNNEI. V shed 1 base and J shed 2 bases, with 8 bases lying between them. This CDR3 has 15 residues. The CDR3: CASSEGNTNTGELFF. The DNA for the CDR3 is TGTGCCAGCAGTGAAGGGAACACTAACACCGGGGAGCTGTTTTTT.

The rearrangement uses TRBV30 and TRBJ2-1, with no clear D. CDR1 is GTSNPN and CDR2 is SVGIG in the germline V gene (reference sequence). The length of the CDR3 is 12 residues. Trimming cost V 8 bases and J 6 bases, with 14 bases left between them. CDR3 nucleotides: TGTGCCCGGGCCAACCCCGGCAATGAGCAGTTCTTC. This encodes CARANPGNEQFF. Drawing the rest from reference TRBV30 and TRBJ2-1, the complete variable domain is SQTIHQWPATLVQPVGSPLSLECTVEGTSNPNLYWYRQAAGRGLQLLFYSVGIGQISSEVPQNLSASRPQDRQFILSSKKLLLSDSGFYLCARANPGNEQFFGPGTRLTVL.

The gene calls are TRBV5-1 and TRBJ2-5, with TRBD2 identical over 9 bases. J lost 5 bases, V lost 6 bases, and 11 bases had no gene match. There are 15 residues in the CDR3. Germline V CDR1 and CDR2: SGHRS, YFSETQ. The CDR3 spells CASKRLADLMETQYF. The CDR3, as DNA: TGCGCCAGCAAAAGACTAGCGGACCTCATGGAGACCCAGTACTTC.

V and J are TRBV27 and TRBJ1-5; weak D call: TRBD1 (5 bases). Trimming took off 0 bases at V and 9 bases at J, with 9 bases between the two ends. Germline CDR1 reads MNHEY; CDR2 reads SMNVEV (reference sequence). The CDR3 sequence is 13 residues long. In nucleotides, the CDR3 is TGTGCCAGCAGTTTATCGCCCCAGGGGCCCCAGCATTTT. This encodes CASSLSPQGPQHF.

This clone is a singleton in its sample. The CDR3 reads CASSQVGSPYNEQFF. The CDR3 nucleotides are TGCGCCAGCAGCCAAGTAGGGTCGCCCTACAATGAGCAGTTCTTC. V is TRBV4-1 and J is TRBJ2-1; D remains ambiguous. V lost 1 base to trimming and J lost 2 bases, with 9 bases between them. Per germline, CDR1 MGHRA and CDR2 YSYEKL. The CDR3 contains 15 residues.

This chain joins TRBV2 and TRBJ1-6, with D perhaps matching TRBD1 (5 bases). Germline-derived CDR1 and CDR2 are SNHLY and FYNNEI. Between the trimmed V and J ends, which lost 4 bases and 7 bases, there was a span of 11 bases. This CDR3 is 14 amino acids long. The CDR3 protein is CASSADMGNSPLHF. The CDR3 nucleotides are TGTGCCAGCAGTGCGGACATGGGGAATTCACCCCTCCACTTT.

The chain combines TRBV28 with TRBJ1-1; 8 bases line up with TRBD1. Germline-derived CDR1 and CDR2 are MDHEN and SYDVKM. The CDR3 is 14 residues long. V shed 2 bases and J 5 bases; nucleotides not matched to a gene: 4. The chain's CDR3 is CASSLGTGGTEAFF. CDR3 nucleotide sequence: TGTGCCAGCAGTTTAGGTACAGGGGGTACTGAAGCTTTCTTT.